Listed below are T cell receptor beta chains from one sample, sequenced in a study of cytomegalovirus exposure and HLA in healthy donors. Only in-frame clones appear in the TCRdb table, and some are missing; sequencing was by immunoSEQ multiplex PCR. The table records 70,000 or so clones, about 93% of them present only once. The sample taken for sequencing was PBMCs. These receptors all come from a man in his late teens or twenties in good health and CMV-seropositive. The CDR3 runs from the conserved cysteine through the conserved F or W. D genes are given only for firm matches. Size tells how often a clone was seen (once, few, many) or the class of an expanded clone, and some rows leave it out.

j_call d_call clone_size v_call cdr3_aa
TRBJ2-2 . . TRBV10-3 CAISDSTGQHTGELFF
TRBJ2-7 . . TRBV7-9 CASSARPGYEQYF
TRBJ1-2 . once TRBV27 CASSSQGYNYGYTF
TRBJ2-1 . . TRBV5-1 CASSQQGYNEQFF
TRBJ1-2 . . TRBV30 CAWRVSAGEGYGYTF
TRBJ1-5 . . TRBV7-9 CASSSDLVGEINQPQHF
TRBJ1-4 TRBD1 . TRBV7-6 CASSFTGQRSTNEKLFF
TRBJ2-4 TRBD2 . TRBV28 CASSLSGLAVVNIQSF
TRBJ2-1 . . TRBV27 CASSTSNEQFF
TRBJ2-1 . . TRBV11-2 CASSPLRETGSNEQFF
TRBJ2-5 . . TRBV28 CASSPLGPGLETQYF
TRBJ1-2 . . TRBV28 CATDPDIPQGYTF
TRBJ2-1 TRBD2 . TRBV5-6 CASSLVGTSGYNEQFF
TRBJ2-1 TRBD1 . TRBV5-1 CASSFTGTGRNEQFF
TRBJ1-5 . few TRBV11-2 CASSLGPGQPQHF
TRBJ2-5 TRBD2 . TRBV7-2 CASRPTSGSETQYF
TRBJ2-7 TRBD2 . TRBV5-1 CASFPRVLAGDRPYEQYF
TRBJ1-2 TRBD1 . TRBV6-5 CASSPDRDGYTF
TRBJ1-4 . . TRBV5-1 CASSSAGGPTNEKLFF
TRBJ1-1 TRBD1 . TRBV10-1 CASSDTGTEGSEAFF
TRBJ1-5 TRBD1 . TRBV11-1 CASSSTGDQPQHF
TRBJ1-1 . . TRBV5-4 CASNKGEGTEAFF
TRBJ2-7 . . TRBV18 CASSPPLAYEQYF
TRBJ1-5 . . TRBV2 CASSGLRSNQPQHF
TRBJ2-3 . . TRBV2 CAGGTDTQYF
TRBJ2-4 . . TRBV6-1 CASSEAHTIMENIQYF
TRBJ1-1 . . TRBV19 CASSSQVNTEAFF
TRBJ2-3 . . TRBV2 CASSERGDTQYF
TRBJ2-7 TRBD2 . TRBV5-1 CASSAGTSRTYEQYF
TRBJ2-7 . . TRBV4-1 CASSQLFPEAYEQYF
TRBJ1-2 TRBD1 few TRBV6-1 CASRDHGTGAYGYTF
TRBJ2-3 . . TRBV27 CASSWSGSSTDTQYF
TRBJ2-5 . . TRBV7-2 CASSLVANGETQYF
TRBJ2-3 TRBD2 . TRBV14 CASSQAKLAGADTQYF
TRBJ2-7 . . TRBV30 CAWSGRAGMSYEQYF
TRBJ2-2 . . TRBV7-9 CASSPGGTGELFF
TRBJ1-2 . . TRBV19 CASRQNDRIYGYTF
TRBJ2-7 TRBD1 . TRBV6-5 CASSYLALTGGGEQYF
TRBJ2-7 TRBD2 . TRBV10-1 CASSDGLASHEQYF
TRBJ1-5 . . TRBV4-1 CASSPSSGVEQPQHF
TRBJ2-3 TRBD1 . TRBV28 CASSGTEKDTQYF
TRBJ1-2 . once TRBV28 CASSFKAANYGYTF
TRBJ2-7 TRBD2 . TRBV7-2 CASSFHLAGSSGEQYF